This TCR beta chain is drawn from a study of T cells after yellow fever vaccination. A single record per CDR3 protein comes from TCRdb applying MiXCR to the 5' RACE reads. Among some 320,000 distinct CDR3 sequences listed, around 8.6% were seen once. The TCR originated in a man between 18 and 29 years old who received the YFV17D yellow fever vaccine. Sequencing used CD4+ T cells sorted from PBMCs, obtained 5 days after the yellow fever booster vaccination.

The CDR3: CASSTSTGITSTDTQYF. CDR3 nucleotide sequence: TGTGCCAGCAGCACCTCGACAGGCATCACTAGCACAGATACGCAGTATTTT. The rearrangement joins TRBV3-1 to TRBJ2-3, with D possibly TRBD1 on 6 matching bases. This CDR3 spans 17 amino acids. From germline, CDR1 is LGHDT and CDR2 YNNKEL (reference sequence). Trimming stripped 5 bases from V and 0 bases from J, with 18 bases between.